These 8 T cell receptor beta chains share one sample of origin, sequenced in a study of blood T cell repertoires in COVID-19. Data came from immunoSEQ multiplex PCR; TCRdb stores just in-frame clones and leaves some out. The sample carries around 88,000 clones, more than 90% recorded once. The sequenced sample was peripheral blood. The receptors were sampled from a man aged 55 to 70 with acute or convalescent COVID-19.

This clone has just a few counts. V usage is TRBV19 and J usage is TRBJ1-4; D remains ambiguous. Germline CDR1 LNHDA, CDR2 SQIVND (reference sequence). Trimming took 4 bases from V and 5 from J, leaving 11 bases between them. This CDR3 is 14 amino acids long. The CDR3 region is CASSTPGLNEKLFF. CDR3 sequence (DNA): TGTGCCAGTAGTACCCCAGGACTGAATGAAAAACTGTTTTTT. Full variable domain (missing parts from reference TRBV19 and TRBJ1-4): DGGITQSPKYLFRKEGQNVTLSCEQNLNHDAMYWYRQDPGQGLRLIYYSQIVNDFQKGDIAEGYSVSREKKESFPLTVTSAQKNPTAFYLCASSTPGLNEKLFFGSGTQLSVL.

This chain joins TRBV7-9 and TRBJ2-2; 12 positions agree with TRBD2. The CDR3 is made up of 16 amino acids. Germline V gene lookup returns CDR1 SEHNR and CDR2 FQNEAQ (reference sequence). Germline trimming cut 4 bases from V and 4 bases from J; bases unmatched to any gene: 4. CDR3 in amino acids: CASSSGLAGLTGELFF. CDR3 in DNA: TGTGCCAGCAGCTCGGGACTAGCGGGTCTCACCGGGGAGCTGTTTTTT.

The chain combines TRBV10-3 with TRBJ1-2, with TRBD1 matching over 7 bases. The CDR3 runs 12 residues. Unmatched junction bases numbered 2, after V lost 6 bases and J lost 4 bases. Germline loops: CDR1 ENHRY, CDR2 SYGVKD. In DNA form, the CDR3 reads TGTGCCATCAGCGGGGACAGCTATGGCTACACCTTC. Translating gives CAISGDSYGYTF.

In its sample, this clone was seen a few times. The V gene is TRBV5-1, the J gene TRBJ2-1; 8 nucleotides match TRBD2. The CDR3 is 16 residues long. Germline V lookup: CDR1 SGHRS, CDR2 YFSETQ. J gave up 3 bases and V 2 bases, and 7 bases lay outside the gene matches. Written as DNA, the CDR3 is TGCGCCAGCAGCTTAGCCTCTAGCGGGTTCTACAATGAGCAGTTCTTC. Translated, it gives CASSLASSGFYNEQFF.

V usage is TRBV12-5 and J usage is TRBJ2-5; 12 nucleotides line up with TRBD2. The germline CDR1 and CDR2 sequences are LGHNT and FRNRAP. This CDR3 comprises 21 residues. After removal of 11 bases from V and 2 bases from J, the junction contained 27 bases not matched to a gene. CDR3 DNA sequence: TGTGCTGACTACAAGATAAACCGGCCTAGCGGGAGGGAACAAATTCAAGAGACCCAGTACTTC. Encoded protein: CADYKINRPSGREQIQETQYF.

The chain couples TRBV2 to TRBJ2-1; 8 nucleotides line up with TRBD2. V shed 4 bases and J 8 bases; nucleotides not matched to a gene: 7. CDR1 and CDR2 (germline): SNHLY, FYNNEI. The CDR3 runs 14 residues. CDR3 amino acids: CASSVREGRDEQFF. The CDR3, as DNA: TGTGCCAGCAGTGTTCGGGAGGGCCGGGATGAGCAGTTCTTC.

The chain uses TRBV5-1 and TRBJ2-2; TRBD2 matches 7 bases. Losses at the gene ends were 7 bases for V and 6 bases for J; bases not matched to a gene: 9. Germline-derived CDR1 and CDR2 are SGHRS and YFSETQ. CDR3 length: 14 residues. This CDR3 is CASALTGGSGELFF. The CDR3 DNA reads TGCGCCAGCGCTCTCACGGGAGGATCCGGGGAGCTGTTTTTT.

The rearrangement uses TRBV7-9 and TRBJ2-7; the match to TRBD2 covers 8 bases. The germline V gene encodes CDR1 SEHNR and CDR2 FQNEAQ (reference sequence). J was trimmed by 0 bases and V by 4 bases; bases with no gene match: 2. This CDR3 is built from 14 residues. CDR3 nucleotide sequence: TGTGCCAGCAGCTCGACTAGCGTCTCCTACGAGCAGTACTTC. It yields the protein CASSSTSVSYEQYF.